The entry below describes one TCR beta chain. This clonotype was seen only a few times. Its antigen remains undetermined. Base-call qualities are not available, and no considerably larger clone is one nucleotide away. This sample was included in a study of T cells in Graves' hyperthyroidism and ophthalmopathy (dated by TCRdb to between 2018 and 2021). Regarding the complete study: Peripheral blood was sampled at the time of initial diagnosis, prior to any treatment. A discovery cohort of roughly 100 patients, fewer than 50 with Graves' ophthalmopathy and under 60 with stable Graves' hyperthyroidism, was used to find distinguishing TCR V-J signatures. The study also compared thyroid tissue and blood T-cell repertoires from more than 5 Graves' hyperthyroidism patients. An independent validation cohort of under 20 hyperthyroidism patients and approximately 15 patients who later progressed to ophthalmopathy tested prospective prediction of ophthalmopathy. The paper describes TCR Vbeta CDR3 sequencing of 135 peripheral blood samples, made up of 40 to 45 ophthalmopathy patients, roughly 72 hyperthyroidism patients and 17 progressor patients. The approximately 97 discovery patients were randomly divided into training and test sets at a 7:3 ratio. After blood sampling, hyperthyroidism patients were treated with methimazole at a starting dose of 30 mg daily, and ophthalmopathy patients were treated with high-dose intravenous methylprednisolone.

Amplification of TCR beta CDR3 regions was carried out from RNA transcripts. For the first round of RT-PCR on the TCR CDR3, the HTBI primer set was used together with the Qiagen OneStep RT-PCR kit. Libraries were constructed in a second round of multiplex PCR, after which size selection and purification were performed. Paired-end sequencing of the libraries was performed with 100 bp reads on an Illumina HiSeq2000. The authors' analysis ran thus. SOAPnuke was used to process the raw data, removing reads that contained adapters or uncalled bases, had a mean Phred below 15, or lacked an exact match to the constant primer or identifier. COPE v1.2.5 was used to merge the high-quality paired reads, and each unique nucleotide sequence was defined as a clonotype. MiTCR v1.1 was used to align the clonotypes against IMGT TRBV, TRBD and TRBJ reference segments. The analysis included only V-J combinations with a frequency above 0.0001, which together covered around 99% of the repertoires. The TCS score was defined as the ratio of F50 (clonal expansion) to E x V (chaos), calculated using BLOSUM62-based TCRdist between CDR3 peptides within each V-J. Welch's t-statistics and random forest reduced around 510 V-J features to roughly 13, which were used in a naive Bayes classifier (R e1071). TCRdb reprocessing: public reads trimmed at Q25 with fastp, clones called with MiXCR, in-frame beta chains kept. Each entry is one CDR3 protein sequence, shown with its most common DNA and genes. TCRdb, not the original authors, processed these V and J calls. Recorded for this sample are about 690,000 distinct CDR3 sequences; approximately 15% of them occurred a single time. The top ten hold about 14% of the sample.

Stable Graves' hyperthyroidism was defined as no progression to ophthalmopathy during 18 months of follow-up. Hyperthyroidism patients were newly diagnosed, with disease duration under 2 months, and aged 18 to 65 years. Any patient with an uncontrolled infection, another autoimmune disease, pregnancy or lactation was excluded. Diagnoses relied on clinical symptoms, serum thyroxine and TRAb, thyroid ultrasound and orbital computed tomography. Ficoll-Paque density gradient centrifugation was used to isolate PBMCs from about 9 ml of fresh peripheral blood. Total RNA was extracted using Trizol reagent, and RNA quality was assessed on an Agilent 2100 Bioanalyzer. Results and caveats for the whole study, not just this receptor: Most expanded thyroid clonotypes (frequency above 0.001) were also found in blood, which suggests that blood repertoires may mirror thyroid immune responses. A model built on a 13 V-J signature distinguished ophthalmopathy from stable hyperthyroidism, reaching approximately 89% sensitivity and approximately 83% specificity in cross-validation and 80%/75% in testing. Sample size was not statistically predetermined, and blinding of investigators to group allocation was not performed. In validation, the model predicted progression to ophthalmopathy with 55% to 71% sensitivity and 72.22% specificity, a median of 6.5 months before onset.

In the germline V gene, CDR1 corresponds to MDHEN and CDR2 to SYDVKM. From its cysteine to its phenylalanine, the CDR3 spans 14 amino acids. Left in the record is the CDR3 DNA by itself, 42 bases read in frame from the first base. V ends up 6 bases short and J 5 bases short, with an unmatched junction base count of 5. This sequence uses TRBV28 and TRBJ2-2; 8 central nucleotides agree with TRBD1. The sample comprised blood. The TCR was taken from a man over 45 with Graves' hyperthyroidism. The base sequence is TGTGCCAGCAGCAGGGGACAGGCTACCGGGGAGCTGTTTTTT. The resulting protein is CASSRGQATGELFF.